The source of this T cell receptor beta chain is a study of chemoradiotherapy in HPV16-positive cancers. Study overall: A couple of HPV16-positive patients' cells yielded candidate HPV-specific clones and common motifs. The study, taken as a whole, reports: In HPV16-positive patients, HPV-responsive T-cell expansion tracked better recurrence-free survival. The functional HPV-specific definition rests on just a couple of HPV16-positive patients.

The repertoire was sequenced with immunoSEQ multiplex PCR; TCRdb's copy has only in-frame clones and lacks some. The sample yields 35,000 to 45,000 clones, about 77% seen once. The V gene end was trimmed by 6 bases and the J gene end by 2 bases; junction bases not matched to a gene: 6. In germline, CDR1 is WSHSY, CDR2 SAAADI. This CDR3 is 14 amino acids long. On this clone: The target antigen is unknown.

Sequenced material: blood, taken from a patient who underwent chemoradiotherapy. J is TRBJ2-7 and V is TRBV10-2, with 8 bases that match TRBD2. This clonotype was sampled from a human donor with HPV-associated anogenital cancer. The CDR3 spells CASRPSGLTYEQYF. CDR3 DNA: TGCGCCAGCAGGCCTAGCGGGCTGACCTACGAGCAGTACTTC.